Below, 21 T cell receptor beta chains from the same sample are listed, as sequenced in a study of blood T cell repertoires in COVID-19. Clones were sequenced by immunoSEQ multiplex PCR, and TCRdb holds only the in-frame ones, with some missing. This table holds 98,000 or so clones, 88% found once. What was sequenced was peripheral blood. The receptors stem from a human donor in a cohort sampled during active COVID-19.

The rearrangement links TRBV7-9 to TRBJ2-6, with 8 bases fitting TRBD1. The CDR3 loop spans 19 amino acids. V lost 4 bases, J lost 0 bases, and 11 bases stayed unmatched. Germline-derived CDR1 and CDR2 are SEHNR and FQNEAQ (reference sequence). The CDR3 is CASSSYGTGESSGANVLTF. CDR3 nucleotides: TGTGCCAGCAGCTCCTATGGGACAGGCGAGAGCTCTGGGGCCAACGTCCTGACTTTC.

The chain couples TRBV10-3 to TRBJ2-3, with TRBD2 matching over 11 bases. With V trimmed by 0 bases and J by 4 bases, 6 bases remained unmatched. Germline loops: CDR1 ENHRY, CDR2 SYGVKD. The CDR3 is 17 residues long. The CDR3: CAISESKLAGAADTQYF. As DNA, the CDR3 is TGTGCCATCAGTGAGTCGAAACTAGCGGGAGCGGCAGATACGCAGTATTTT.

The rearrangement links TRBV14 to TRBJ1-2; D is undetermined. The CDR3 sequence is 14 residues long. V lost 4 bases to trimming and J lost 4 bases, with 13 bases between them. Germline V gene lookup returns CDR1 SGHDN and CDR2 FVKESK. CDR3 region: CASSRTGALYGYTF. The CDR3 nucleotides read TGTGCCAGCAGCCGGACGGGAGCGCTCTATGGCTACACCTTC.

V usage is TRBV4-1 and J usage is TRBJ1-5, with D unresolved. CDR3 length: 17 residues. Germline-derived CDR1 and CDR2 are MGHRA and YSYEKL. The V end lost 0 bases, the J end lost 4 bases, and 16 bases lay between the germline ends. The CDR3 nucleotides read TGCGCCAGCAGCCAAGAAAAGTTTCTTGCAGGAAATCAGCCCCAGCATTTT. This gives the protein CASSQEKFLAGNQPQHF.

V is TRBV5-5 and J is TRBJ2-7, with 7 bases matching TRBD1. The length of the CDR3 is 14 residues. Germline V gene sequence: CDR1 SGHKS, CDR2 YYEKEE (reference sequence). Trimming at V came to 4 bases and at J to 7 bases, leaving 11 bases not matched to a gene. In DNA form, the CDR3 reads TGTGCCAGCAGCCCGGGACAGCAGCGCCAGGAGCAGTACTTC. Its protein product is CASSPGQQRQEQYF.

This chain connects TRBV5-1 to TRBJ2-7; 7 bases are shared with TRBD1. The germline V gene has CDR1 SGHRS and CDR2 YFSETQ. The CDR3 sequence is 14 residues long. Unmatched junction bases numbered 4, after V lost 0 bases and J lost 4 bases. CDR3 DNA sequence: TGCGCCAGCAGCTTGGTGCAGGGGGAGTACGAGCAGTACTTC. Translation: CASSLVQGEYEQYF.

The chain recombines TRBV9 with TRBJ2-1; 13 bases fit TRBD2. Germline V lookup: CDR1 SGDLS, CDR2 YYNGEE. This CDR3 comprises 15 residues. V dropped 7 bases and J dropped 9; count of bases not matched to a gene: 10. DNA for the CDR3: TGTGCCAGCGGGGGGGTCGGACTAGCGGGAGTTGAGCAGTTCTTC. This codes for CASGGVGLAGVEQFF.

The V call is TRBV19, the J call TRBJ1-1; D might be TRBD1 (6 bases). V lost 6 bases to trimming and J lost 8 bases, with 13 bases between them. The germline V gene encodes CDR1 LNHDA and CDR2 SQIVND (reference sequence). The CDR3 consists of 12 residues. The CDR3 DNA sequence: TGTGCCAGTAGCTGGACAGCCCAGGAAGCTTTCTTT. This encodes CASSWTAQEAFF. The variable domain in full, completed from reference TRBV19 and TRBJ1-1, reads DGGITQSPKYLFRKEGQNVTLSCEQNLNHDAMYWYRQDPGQGLRLIYYSQIVNDFQKGDIAEGYSVSREKKESFPLTVTSAQKNPTAFYLCASSWTAQEAFFGQGTRLTVV.

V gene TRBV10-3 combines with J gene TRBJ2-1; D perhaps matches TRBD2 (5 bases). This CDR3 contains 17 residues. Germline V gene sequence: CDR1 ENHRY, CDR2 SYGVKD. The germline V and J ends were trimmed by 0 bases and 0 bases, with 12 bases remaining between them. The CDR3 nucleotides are TGTGCCATCAGTGAGTCGTGGGAGACATACTCCTACAATGAGCAGTTCTTC. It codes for CAISESWETYSYNEQFF.

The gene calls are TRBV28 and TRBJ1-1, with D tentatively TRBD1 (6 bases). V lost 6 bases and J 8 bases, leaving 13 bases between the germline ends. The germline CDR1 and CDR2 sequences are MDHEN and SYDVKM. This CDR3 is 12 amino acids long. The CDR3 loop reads CASSTSRGEAFF. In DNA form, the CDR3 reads TGTGCCAGCAGCACTTCCAGGGGAGAAGCTTTCTTT.

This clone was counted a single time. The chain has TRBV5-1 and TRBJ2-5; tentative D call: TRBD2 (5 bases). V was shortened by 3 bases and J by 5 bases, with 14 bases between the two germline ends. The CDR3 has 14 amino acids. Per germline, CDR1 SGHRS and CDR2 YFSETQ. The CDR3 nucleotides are TGCGCCAGCAGCTCCGGTCGGACTTGGGAGACCCAGTACTTC. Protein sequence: CASSSGRTWETQYF. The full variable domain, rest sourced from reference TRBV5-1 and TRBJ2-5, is KAGVTQTPRYLIKTRGQQVTLSCSPISGHRSVSWYQQTPGQGLQFLFEYFSETQRNKGNFPGRFSGRQFSNSRSEMNVSTLELGDSALYLCASSSGRTWETQYFGPGTRLLVL.

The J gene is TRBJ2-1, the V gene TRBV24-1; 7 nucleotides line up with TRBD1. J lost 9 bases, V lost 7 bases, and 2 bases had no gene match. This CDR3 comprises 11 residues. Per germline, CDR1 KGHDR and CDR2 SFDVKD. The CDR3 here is CATRQGSEQFF. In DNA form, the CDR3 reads TGTGCCACCAGACAGGGGAGTGAGCAGTTCTTC.

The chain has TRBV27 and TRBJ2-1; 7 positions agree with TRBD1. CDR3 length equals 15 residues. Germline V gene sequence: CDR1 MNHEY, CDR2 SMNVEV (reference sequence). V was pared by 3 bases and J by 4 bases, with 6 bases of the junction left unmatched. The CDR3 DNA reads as TGTGCCAGCAGTTTTGGGACAGCTATATACAATGAGCAGTTCTTC. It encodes CASSFGTAIYNEQFF.

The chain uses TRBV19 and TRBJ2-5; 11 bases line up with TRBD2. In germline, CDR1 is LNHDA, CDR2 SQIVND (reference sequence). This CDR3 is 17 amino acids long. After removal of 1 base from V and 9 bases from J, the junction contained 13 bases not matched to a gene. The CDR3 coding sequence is TGTGCCAGTAGTATAGCTGGACTAGCGGGTACGCTTTCGGCCCAGTACTTC. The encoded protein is CASSIAGLAGTLSAQYF.

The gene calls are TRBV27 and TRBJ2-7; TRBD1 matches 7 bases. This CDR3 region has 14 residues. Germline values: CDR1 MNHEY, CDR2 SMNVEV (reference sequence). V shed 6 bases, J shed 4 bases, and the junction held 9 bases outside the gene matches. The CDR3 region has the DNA TGTGCCAGCAGCTACAGGGTACAGGGGTACGAGCAGTACTTC. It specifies CASSYRVQGYEQYF.

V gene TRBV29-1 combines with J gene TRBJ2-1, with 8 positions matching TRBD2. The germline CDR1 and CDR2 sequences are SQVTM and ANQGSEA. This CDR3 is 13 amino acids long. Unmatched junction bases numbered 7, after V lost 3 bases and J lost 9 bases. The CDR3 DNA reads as TGCAGCGTTGAGACCGGGAGGGCCAGTGAGCAGTTCTTC. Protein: CSVETGRASEQFF.

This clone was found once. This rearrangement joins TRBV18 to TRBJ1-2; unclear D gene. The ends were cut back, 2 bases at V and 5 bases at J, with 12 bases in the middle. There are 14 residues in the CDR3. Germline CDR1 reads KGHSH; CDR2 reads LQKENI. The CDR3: CASSPLATTYGYTF. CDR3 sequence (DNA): TGTGCCAGCTCACCATTGGCCACGACTTATGGCTACACCTTC.

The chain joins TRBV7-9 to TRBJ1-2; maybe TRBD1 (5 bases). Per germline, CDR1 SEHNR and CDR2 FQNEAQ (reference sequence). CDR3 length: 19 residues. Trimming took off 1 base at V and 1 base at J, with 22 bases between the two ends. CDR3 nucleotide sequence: TGTGCCAGCAGCTTAGTGAGGGACTTCCCCTACGAGCATAACTATGGCTACACCTTC. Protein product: CASSLVRDFPYEHNYGYTF. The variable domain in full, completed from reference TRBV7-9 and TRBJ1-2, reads DTGVSQNPRHKITKRGQNVTFRCDPISEHNRLYWYRQTLGQGPEFLTYFQNEAQLEKSRLLSDRFSAERPKGSFSTLEIQRTEQGDSAMYLCASSLVRDFPYEHNYGYTFGSGTRLTVV.

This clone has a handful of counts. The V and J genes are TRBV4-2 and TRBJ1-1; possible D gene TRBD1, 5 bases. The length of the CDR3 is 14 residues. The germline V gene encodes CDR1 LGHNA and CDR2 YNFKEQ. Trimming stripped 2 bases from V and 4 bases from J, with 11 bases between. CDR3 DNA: TGTGCCAGCAGCCAAAGGGTAGGGGCCACTGAAGCTTTCTTT. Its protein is CASSQRVGATEAFF.

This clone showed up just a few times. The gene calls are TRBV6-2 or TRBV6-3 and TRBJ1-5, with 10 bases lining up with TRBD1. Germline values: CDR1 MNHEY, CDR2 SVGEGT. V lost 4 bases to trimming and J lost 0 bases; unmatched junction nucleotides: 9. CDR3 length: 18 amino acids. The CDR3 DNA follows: TGTGCCAGCAGTTTCCGGACAGGGGGAAAGGGTAGCAATCAGCCCCAGCATTTT. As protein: CASSFRTGGKGSNQPQHF.

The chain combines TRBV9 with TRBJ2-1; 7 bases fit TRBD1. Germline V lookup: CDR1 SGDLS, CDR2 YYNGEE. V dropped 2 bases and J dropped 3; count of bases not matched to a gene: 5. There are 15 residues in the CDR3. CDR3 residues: CASSVTGNFYNEQFF. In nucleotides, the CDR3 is TGTGCCAGCAGCGTGACAGGGAATTTCTACAATGAGCAGTTCTTC. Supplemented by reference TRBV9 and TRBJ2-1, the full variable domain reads DSGVTQTPKHLITATGQRVTLRCSPRSGDLSVYWYQQSLDQGLQFLIQYYNGEERAKGNILERFSAQQFPDLHSELNLSSLELGDSALYFCASSVTGNFYNEQFFGPGTRLTVL.